Presented here are 26 T cell receptor beta chains from one specimen sequenced in a study of T cells after yellow fever vaccination. TCRdb reanalysed the 5' RACE reads using MiXCR and keeps one entry per CDR3 protein. The table has a few hundred thousand distinct CDR3 sequences, 5.2% seen once. The material sequenced was CD4+ T cells sorted from PBMCs, taken on the day of the yellow fever booster vaccination. These receptors all stem from a man between 18 and 35 years old who received the YFV17D yellow fever vaccine.

This clonotype was detected a few times. V is TRBV5-1 and J is TRBJ2-3, with TRBD1 identical over 9 bases. V gave up 4 bases and J gave up 6 bases; unmatched junction bases: 9. The CDR3 has 15 amino acids. CDR1 SGHRS and CDR2 YFSETQ come from the germline V gene. CDR3 amino acids: CASSLGDRVGDTQYF. The CDR3 DNA reads as TGCGCCAGCAGCCTCGGGGACAGGGTTGGGGATACGCAGTATTTT.

In this sample, this clonotype turned up a few times. The chain couples TRBV6-5 to TRBJ2-3, with 8 bases matching TRBD2. Germline V gene data show CDR1 as MNHEY and CDR2 as SVGAGI. The CDR3 runs 13 residues. This CDR3 reads CARDGGGPRSQYF. The CDR3 bases are TGTGCGAGAGACGGCGGGGGGCCCCGCTCGCAGTATTTT.

This clonotype appeared many times. The chain couples TRBV5-6 to TRBJ2-2, with D unclear. Germline CDR1 and CDR2: SGHDT and YYEEEE. V lost 5 bases and J 3 bases, leaving 14 bases between the germline ends. The CDR3 runs 15 residues. The CDR3 is CASSPTEGYTGELFF. The CDR3, as DNA: TGTGCCAGCAGTCCTACGGAAGGCTACACCGGGGAGCTGTTTTTT.

This rearrangement joins TRBV5-1 to TRBJ2-1; weak D call: TRBD1 (6 bases). V dropped 4 bases and J dropped 8 bases, with 16 bases sitting between them. CDR1 SGHRS and CDR2 YFSETQ come from the germline V gene. The CDR3 is made up of 14 amino acids. CDR3 residues: CASSLLDSLDEQFF. The CDR3 coding sequence is TGCGCCAGCAGCCTACTGGACAGTCTGGATGAGCAGTTCTTC.

The chain joins TRBV5-6 to TRBJ1-5, with D unresolved. This CDR3 comprises 15 residues. The V gene's germline CDR1 is SGHDT and CDR2 YYEEEE. Trimming left V 0 bases short and J 5 bases short, with 12 bases between. For the CDR3, the DNA is TGTGCCAGCAGCTTGGCCTGGCGGGTGGATCAGCCCCAGCATTTT. Translated: CASSLAWRVDQPQHF.

This clonotype was counted at least ten times. The gene calls are TRBV7-2 and TRBJ2-3; TRBD2 matches at 11 bases. The germline gives CDR1 SGHTA, CDR2 FQGNSA. This CDR3 has 16 amino acids. Losses at the gene ends were 3 bases for V and 3 bases for J; bases not matched to a gene: 5. CDR3 nucleotides: TGTGCCAGCAGCTTCGTAGCGGGGGGGCTTACAGATACGCAGTATTTT. Translating it yields CASSFVAGGLTDTQYF.

Many counts were recorded for this clonotype. The J gene is TRBJ1-2, the V gene TRBV4-1; D gene uncertain. V lost 0 bases and J lost 6, with 11 bases in between. The CDR3 has 14 amino acids. Germline CDR1 reads MGHRA; CDR2 reads YSYEKL. The CDR3 bases are TGCGCCAGCAGCCAAGATGGTCGTGGAGATGGCTACACCTTC. Residues: CASSQDGRGDGYTF.

This clonotype occurred a few times. The V gene is TRBV24-1, the J gene TRBJ2-3; D may be TRBD1 or TRBD2 (6 bases each). The CDR3 extends over 16 amino acids. Between the trimmed V and J ends, which lost 3 bases and 2 bases, there was a span of 14 bases. Germline V gene data show CDR1 as KGHDR and CDR2 as SFDVKD. This CDR3 is CATSDPAGGPTDTQYF. CDR3 DNA: TGTGCCACCAGTGATCCGGCCGGGGGCCCCACAGATACGCAGTATTTT.

The table lists this clonotype with many counts. CDR3 sequence: CASSLGITGELFF. The CDR3 DNA follows: TGTGCCAGCAGCTTGGGGATTACCGGGGAGCTGTTTTTT. The chain joins TRBV11-3 to TRBJ2-2; D not resolved. Trimming pared 3 bases from V and 5 bases from J, leaving 7 bases between. CDR3 size: 13 residues. CDR1 SGHNT and CDR2 YENEEA come from the germline V gene.

This clonotype has only a few counts. This rearrangement joins TRBV18 to TRBJ2-1; no definite D call. The CDR3 loop spans 17 amino acids. Germline CDR1 reads KGHSH; CDR2 reads LQKENI. V was pared by 7 bases and J by 5 bases, with 24 bases between. The CDR3 DNA is TGTGCCAGCTTTACCCAGGCTCTGAGTAATCGGCACAATGAGCAGTTCTTC. Amino acids: CASFTQALSNRHNEQFF.

This clonotype was recorded a few times. CDR3 sequence (DNA): TGCGCCAGCAGCATGACAGGGTCCTACGAGCAGTACTTC. Translation gives CASSMTGSYEQYF. V is TRBV5-1 and J is TRBJ2-7; 7 bases agree with TRBD1. Germline V gene data show CDR1 as SGHRS and CDR2 as YFSETQ. The CDR3 totals 13 residues. V shed 4 bases, J shed 1 base, and the junction held 2 bases outside the gene matches. Combining the CDR3 with reference TRBV5-1 and TRBJ2-7 gives the whole variable domain KAGVTQTPRYLIKTRGQQVTLSCSPISGHRSVSWYQQTPGQGLQFLFEYFSETQRNKGNFPGRFSGRQFSNSRSEMNVSTLELGDSALYLCASSMTGSYEQYFGPGTRLTVT.

With regard to this clonotype: Possible read error: a much larger clone is one base away. This chain connects TRBV6-2 or TRBV6-3 to TRBJ2-3, with a tentative D call TRBD1 (5 bases). CDR1 and CDR2 from the germline V gene are MNHEY and SVGEGT. The CDR3 is made up of 16 amino acids. The CDR3 loop reads CASSITPQGSTDTRYF. As DNA, the CDR3 is TGTGCCAGCAGCATAACCCCCCAGGGATCCACAGATACGCGGTATTTT.

This clonotype was observed at least ten times. The V and J genes are TRBV6-5 and TRBJ1-2, with 9 bases matching TRBD1. V trimming: 6 bases; J trimming: 2 bases; junction bases outside the gene matches: 1. Germline loops: CDR1 MNHEY, CDR2 SVGAGI. There are 13 residues in the CDR3. The CDR3 DNA follows: TGTGCCAGCAGGGGACAGGGAAACTATGGCTACACCTTC. Translating it yields CASRGQGNYGYTF.

Only a few counts were recorded for this clonotype. This chain uses TRBV27 with TRBJ1-5; TRBD1 aligns across 9 bases. CDR1 is MNHEY and CDR2 is SMNVEV in the germline V gene (reference sequence). Trimming at V came to 2 bases and at J to 15 bases, leaving 5 bases not matched to a gene. This CDR3 has 12 amino acids. CDR3 region: CASSLEDRGWHF. The DNA for the CDR3 is TGTGCCAGCAGTTTAGAGGACAGGGGATGGCATTTT.

The chain employs TRBV6-5 and TRBJ1-5; D gene ambiguous. The CDR3 consists of 14 residues. CDR1 is MNHEY, CDR2 SVGAGI, per germline. With 2 bases removed from V and 7 bases from J, the gap between germline ends came to 12 bases. CDR3 loop: CASSYGSGGQPQHF. The CDR3 region has the DNA TGTGCCAGCAGTTACGGTTCAGGAGGGCAGCCCCAGCATTTT.

This clonotype was found many times. This chain joins TRBV4-3 and TRBJ1-2; unclear D gene. Germline CDR1 is LGHNA and CDR2 is YSLEER. The CDR3 runs to 15 residues. V lost 0 bases, J lost 4 bases, and 12 bases lay in between. The CDR3 sequence: CASSQEYVRSYGYTF. CDR3 in DNA: TGCGCCAGCAGCCAAGAGTACGTACGGAGCTATGGCTACACCTTC.

This clonotype was recorded many times. This chain uses TRBV7-3 with TRBJ2-5; 7 bases map to TRBD2. The CDR3 is made up of 14 amino acids. The trim removed 2 bases at V and 0 bases at J, leaving 0 bases unmatched. Germline values: CDR1 SGHTA, CDR2 FQGTGA. The CDR3: CASSLGGDQETQYF. The CDR3 DNA follows: TGTGCCAGCAGCTTAGGGGGGGACCAAGAGACCCAGTACTTC.

This clonotype came up a few times. The chain has TRBV9 and TRBJ2-1; the D is unclear. V was clipped by 0 bases and J by 6 bases, with 7 bases between them. CDR3 length: 13 residues. In germline, CDR1 is SGDLS, CDR2 YYNGEE. This CDR3 is CASSVGGLNEQFF. The CDR3 DNA sequence: TGTGCCAGCAGCGTAGGGGGTCTCAATGAGCAGTTCTTC.

This chain joins TRBV29-1 and TRBJ1-1; D is undetermined. Germline values: CDR1 SQVTM, CDR2 ANQGSEA. This CDR3 has 12 residues. V was cut by 4 bases and J by 0 bases, with 6 bases left in between. The CDR3 sequence is CSVGAVNTEAFF. The CDR3 nucleotides read TGCAGCGTTGGGGCAGTGAACACTGAAGCTTTCTTT.

The CDR3 nucleotides are TGTGCCAGCAGCTGGGGCGATGAGCAGTTCTTC. This translates into CASSWGDEQFF. The chain combines TRBV9 with TRBJ2-1; a possible D gene is TRBD1 (5 bases). The CDR3 covers 11 residues. Trimming removed 4 bases from V and 8 bases from J, with 7 bases in between. Germline V lookup: CDR1 SGDLS, CDR2 YYNGEE. Together with reference TRBV9 and TRBJ2-1, the CDR3 gives the full variable domain: DSGVTQTPKHLITATGQRVTLRCSPRSGDLSVYWYQQSLDQGLQFLIQYYNGEERAKGNILERFSAQQFPDLHSELNLSSLELGDSALYFCASSWGDEQFFGPGTRLTVL.

This clonotype was picked up many times. This chain links TRBV3-1 with TRBJ1-5, with 8 positions matching TRBD1. The CDR3 has 15 amino acids. Germline assignment: CDR1 LGHDT and CDR2 YNNKEL (reference sequence). V gave up 1 base and J gave up 2 bases; unmatched junction bases: 1. The CDR3 sequence: CASSQGTGRNQPQHF. The CDR3 coding sequence is TGTGCCAGCAGCCAAGGGACAGGGCGCAATCAGCCCCAGCATTTT. The entire variable domain, with the rest obtained from reference TRBV3-1 and TRBJ1-5, is as follows: DTAVSQTPKYLVTQMGNDKSIKCEQNLGHDTMYWYKQDSKKFLKIMFSYNNKELIINETVPNRFSPKSPDKAHLNLHINSLELGDSAVYFCASSQGTGRNQPQHFGDGTRLSIL.

This clonotype occurred many times. V and J are TRBV5-1 and TRBJ2-1; 7 bases align to TRBD1. Per the germline V gene, CDR1 is SGHRS and CDR2 is YFSETQ. This CDR3 comprises 15 residues. The ends lost 4 bases at V and 0 bases at J; junction bases unmatched: 4. The CDR3 region is CASSLRQGSYNEQFF. In DNA, the CDR3 is TGCGCCAGCAGCCTGAGACAGGGCTCCTACAATGAGCAGTTCTTC.

In this sample, this clonotype turned up many times. The J gene is TRBJ1-3, the V gene TRBV15; TRBD1 is a possible D gene (5 bases). CDR1 is LNHNV and CDR2 is YYDKDF in the germline V gene (reference sequence). The CDR3 loop spans 15 amino acids. The V end lost 0 bases, the J end lost 3 bases, and 9 bases lay between the germline ends. CDR3 region: CATSRDRGVGNTIYF. DNA of the CDR3: TGTGCCACCAGCAGAGATCGGGGGGTTGGAAACACCATATATTTT.

At least ten counts were recorded for this clonotype. V is TRBV10-3 and J is TRBJ1-2; possibly TRBD1 for D (6 bases). The CDR3 consists of 14 residues. In germline, CDR1 is ENHRY, CDR2 SYGVKD. V was pared by 6 bases and J by 4 bases, with 15 bases between. The DNA of the CDR3 is TGTGCCATCAGGACCTTACAGGGAAGCTATGGCTACACCTTC. Protein product: CAIRTLQGSYGYTF.

V and J are TRBV7-8 and TRBJ2-6, with no clear D. Trimming stripped 8 bases from V and 0 bases from J, with 20 bases between. CDR3 length: 18 residues. From germline, CDR1 is SGHVS and CDR2 FQNEAQ. The CDR3, as DNA: TGTGCCAGCCTACGGTTTCGAACGGGTAACTCTGGGGCCAACGTCCTGACTTTC. Its translation: CASLRFRTGNSGANVLTF.

This clonotype was recorded at least ten times. The gene calls are TRBV7-9 and TRBJ2-1; either TRBD1 or TRBD2 may fit D (5 bases each). Trimming pared 5 bases from V and 5 bases from J, leaving 16 bases between. CDR1 is SEHNR and CDR2 is FQNEAQ in the germline V gene (reference sequence). CDR3 size: 15 residues. The CDR3: CASSPGTHWDNEQFF. CDR3 nucleotides: TGTGCCAGCAGCCCCGGGACGCACTGGGACAATGAGCAGTTCTTC.